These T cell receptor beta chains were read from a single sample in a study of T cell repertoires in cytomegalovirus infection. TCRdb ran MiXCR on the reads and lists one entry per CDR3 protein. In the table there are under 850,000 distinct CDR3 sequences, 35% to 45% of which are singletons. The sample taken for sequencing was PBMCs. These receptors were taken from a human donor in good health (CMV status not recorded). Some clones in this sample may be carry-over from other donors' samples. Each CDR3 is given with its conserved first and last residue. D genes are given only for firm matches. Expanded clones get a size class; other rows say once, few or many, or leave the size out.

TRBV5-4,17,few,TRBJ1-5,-,CASSLAPPRKGYQPQHF
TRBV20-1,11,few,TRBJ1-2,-,CSARSEDGYTF
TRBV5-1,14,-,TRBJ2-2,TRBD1,CASKAQGASGELFF
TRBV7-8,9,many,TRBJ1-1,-,CASSPGTFF
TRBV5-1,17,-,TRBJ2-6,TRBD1,CASSLPTGDSGANVLTF
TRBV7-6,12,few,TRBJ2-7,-,CASSLGALEQYF
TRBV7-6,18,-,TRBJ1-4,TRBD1,CASSLVAISGTDNEKLFF
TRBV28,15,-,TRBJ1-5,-,CASSFGEYSNQPQHF
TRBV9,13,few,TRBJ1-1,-,CASSSEPNTEAFF
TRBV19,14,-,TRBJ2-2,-,CASSIVSEAGELFF
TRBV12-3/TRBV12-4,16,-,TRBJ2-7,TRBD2,CASSQGLAPNSYEQYF
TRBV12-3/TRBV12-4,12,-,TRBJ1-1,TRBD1,CASSYRQGGTFF
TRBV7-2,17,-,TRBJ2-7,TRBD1,CASSLGLGAGGMNEQYF
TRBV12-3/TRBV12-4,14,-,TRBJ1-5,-,CASSSRGSGQPQHF
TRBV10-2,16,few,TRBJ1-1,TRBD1,CASSETGGVGNTEAFF
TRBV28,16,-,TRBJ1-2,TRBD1,CASSLTAPDRAEGYTF
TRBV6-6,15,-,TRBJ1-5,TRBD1,CASSLQGDGNQPQHF
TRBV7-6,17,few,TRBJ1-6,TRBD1,CASSLVGTGGRNSPLHF
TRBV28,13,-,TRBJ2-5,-,CASRRTYQETQYF
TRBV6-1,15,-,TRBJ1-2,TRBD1,CASRTGGAWNYGYTF
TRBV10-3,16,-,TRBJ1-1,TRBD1,CAISGRGGQLNTEAFF
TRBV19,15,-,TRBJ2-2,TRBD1,CASRPTGGYTGELFF
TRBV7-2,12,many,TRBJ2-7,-,CASTQHGYEQYF
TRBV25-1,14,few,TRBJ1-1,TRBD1,CASSFLTGATEAFF
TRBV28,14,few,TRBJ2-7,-,CASIYPGGGDEQYF
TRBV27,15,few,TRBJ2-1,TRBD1,CASSLSGQGLDEQFF
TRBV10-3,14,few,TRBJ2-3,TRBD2,CAISGTGGTDTQYF
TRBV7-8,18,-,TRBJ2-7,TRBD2,CASSLGTGTSGGGYEQYF
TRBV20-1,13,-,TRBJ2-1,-,CSARDPLYNEQFF
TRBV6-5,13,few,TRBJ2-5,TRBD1,CASSYGAGGTQYF
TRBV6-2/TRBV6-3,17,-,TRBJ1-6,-,CASSYFTGSSYNSPLHF
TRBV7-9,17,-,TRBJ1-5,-,CASSSTRFTGIGQPQHF
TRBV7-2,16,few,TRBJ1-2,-,CASSLGGQGTVYGYTF
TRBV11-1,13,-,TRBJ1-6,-,CASSFGSNSPLHF
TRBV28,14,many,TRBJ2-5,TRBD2,CASSFTSGVRAQYF
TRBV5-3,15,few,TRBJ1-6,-,CASSLEGPRNSPLHF
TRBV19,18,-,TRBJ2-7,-,CASSLLLVRNGGRDEQYF
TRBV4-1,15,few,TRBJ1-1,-,CASSQGLGGNTEAFF
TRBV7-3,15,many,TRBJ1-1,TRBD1,CASSLTGRGFSKAFF
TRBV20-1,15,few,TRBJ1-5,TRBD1,CSATLSDRERGPQHF
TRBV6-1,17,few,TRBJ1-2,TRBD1,CASSTDRAGALSYGYTF
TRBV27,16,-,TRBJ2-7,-,CASSPRLGAASYEQYF
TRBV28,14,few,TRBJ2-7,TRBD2,CASSFIAGVAEQYF
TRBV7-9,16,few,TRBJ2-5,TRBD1,CASSLLRDRGSGTQYF
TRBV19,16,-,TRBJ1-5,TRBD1,CASSRKTGGGNQPQHF
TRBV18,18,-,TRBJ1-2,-,CASSPKFPRDATNYGYTF
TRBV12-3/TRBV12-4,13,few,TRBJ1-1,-,CASTPGHNTEAFF
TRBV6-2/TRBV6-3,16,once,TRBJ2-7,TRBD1,CASSASRGTGSYEQYF
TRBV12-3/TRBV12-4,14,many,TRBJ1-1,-,CASSLRQPVTEAFF
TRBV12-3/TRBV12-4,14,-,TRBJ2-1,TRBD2,CASSPLAGEAEQFF
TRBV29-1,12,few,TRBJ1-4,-,CSAGPGPGKLFF
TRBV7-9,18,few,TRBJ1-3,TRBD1,CASSLLLGQGLTGNTIYF